This entry concerns a single T cell receptor (beta chain). This record belongs to a study of blood T cell repertoires in COVID-19. Study at large: Acute-phase and convalescent COVID-19 samples originated in the United States, Italy and Spain. PBMCs, B-cell-depleted T cells, or T cells were the source of the cDNA or gDNA that made up the material.

Produced via immunoSEQ multiplex PCR; TCRdb's table is partial and in-frame only. Of tens of thousands of clones in the sample, roughly 93% were seen once. Germline V lookup: CDR1 SGHNT, CDR2 YENEEA. This CDR3 spans 16 amino acids. J gave up 7 bases and V 5 bases, and 14 bases lay outside the gene matches. The chain carries TRBV11-3 and TRBJ2-5, with TRBD2 matching over 9 bases. The clonotype was recovered from a human donor in a cohort sampled during active COVID-19. The sample comprised peripheral blood. CDR3 sequence: CASSPRVAGVFGTQYF. For the CDR3, the DNA is TGTGCCAGCAGCCCGAGAGTAGCGGGAGTGTTTGGGACCCAGTACTTC. Filled out from reference TRBV11-3 and TRBJ2-5, the complete variable domain reads EAGVVQSPRYKIIEKKQPVAFWCNPISGHNTLYWYLQNLGQGPELLIRYENEEAVDDSQLPKDRFSAERLKGVDSTLKIQPAELGDSAVYLCASSPRVAGVFGTQYFGPGTRLLVL.